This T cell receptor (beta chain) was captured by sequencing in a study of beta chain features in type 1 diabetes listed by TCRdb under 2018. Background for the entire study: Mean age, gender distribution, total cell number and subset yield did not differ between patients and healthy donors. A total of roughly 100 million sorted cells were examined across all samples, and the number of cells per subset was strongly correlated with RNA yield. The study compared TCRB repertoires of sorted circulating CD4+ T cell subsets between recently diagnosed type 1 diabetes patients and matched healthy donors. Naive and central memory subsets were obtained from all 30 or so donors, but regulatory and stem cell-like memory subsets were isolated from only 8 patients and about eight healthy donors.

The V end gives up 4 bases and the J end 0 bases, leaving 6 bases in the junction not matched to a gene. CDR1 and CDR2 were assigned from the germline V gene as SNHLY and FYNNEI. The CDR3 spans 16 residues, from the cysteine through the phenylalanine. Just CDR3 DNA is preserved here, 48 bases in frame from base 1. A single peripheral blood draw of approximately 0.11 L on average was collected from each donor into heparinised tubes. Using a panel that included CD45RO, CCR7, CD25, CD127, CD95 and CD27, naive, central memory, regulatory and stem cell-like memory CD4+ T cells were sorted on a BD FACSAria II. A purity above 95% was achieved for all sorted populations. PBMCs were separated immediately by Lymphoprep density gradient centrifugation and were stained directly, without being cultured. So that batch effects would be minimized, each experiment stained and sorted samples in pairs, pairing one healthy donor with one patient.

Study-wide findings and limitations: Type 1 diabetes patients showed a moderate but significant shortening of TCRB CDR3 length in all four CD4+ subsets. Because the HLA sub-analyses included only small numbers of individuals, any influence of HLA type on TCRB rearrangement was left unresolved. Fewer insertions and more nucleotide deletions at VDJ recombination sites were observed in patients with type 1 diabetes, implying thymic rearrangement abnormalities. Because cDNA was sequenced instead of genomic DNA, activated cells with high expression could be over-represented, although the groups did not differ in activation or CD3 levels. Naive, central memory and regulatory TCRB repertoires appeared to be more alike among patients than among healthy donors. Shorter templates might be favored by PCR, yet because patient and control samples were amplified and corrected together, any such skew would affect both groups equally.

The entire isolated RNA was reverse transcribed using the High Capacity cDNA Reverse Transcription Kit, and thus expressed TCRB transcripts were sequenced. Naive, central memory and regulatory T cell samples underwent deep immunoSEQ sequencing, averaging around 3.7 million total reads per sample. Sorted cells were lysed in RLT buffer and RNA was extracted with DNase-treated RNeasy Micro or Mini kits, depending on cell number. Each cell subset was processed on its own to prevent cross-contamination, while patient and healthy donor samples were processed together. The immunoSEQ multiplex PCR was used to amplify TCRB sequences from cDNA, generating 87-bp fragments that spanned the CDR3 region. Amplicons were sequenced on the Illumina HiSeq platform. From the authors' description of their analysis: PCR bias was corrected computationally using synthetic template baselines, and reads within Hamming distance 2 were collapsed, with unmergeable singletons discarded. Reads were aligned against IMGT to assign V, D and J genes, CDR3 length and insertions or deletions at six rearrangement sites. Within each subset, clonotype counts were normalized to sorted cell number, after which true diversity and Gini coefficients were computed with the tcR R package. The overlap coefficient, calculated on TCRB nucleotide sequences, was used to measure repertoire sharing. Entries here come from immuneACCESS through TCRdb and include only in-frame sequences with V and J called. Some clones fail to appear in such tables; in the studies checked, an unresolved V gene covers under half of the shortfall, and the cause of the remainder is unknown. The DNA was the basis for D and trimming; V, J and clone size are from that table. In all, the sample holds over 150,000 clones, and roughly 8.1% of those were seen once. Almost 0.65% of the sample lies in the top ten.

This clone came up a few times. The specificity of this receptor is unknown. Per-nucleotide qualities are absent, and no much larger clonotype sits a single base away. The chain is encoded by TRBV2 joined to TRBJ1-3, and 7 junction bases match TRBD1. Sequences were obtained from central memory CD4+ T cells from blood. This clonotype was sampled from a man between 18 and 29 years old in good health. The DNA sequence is TGTGCCAGCAGTGCGGACAGGCTGAGCTCTGGAAACACCATATATTTT. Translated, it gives CASSADRLSSGNTIYF. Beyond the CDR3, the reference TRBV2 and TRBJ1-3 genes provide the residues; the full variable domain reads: EPEVTQTPSHQVTQMGQEVILRCVPISNHLYFYWYRQILGQKVEFLVSFYNNEISEKSEIFDDQFSVERPDGSNFTLKIRSTKLEDSAMYFCASSADRLSSGNTIYFGEGSWLTVV.